This T cell receptor (beta chain) was retrieved from a study of OX40 agonist ivuxolimab in advanced cancers. On the study more broadly: People who had prior anti-PD-1, anti-PD-L1 or anti-CTLA-4 therapy could take part, and around 39% had some.

CDR1 is MNHEY and CDR2 is SVGAGI in the germline V gene. V lost 5 bases and J lost 7, with 17 bases in between. There are 14 residues in the CDR3. Study results and caveats: The expanded peripheral T cells' antigen specificity was not determined.

Produced via immunoSEQ multiplex PCR; TCRdb's table is partial and in-frame only. The top ten hold around 12% of the sample, which has fewer than 55,000 clones, approximately 88% seen once. On this clone: As yet, its antigen is unknown.

This material consisted of CD4+ or CD8+ T cells sorted from blood, taken in a trial of the OX40 agonist ivuxolimab. This clonotype originated in an adult with an advanced solid tumor such as melanoma, head and neck, liver or kidney cancer. V gene TRBV6-5 combines with J gene TRBJ2-5; D is uncertain. The CDR3 spells CASSLDRTSPTQYF. The CDR3, as DNA: TGTGCCAGCAGTCTAGATCGGACCAGCCCGACCCAGTACTTC.